This T cell receptor beta chain was captured in a study of identical twins. Study findings and constraints: It was out-of-frame TCR alpha sharing in monozygotic twins that models underestimated.

Carrying unique molecular identifiers, the cDNA also gained a universal primer site through template switching. TCRdb recomputed calls from the 5' RACE reads with MiXCR, one row per CDR3 protein. The table lists about 720,000 distinct CDR3 sequences, 8% to 9% of them singletons. Healthy Caucasian donors formed the entire cohort. J lost 2 bases, V lost 5 bases, and 12 bases had no gene match. CDR3 length: 16 residues. This clonotype showed up just a few times. Its antigen is unknown. This sample was also put to use in a study of yellow fever vaccine responses in identical twins.

V usage is TRBV12-3 or TRBV12-4 and J usage is TRBJ2-7; TRBD1 aligns across 7 bases. This clonotype originated in a woman aged 18-29 years in good health. Material: PBMCs. The CDR3 loop reads CASSTQARGRPYEQYF. CDR3 nucleotides: TGTGCCAGCAGTACACAGGCCAGGGGGAGACCCTACGAGCAGTACTTC.